This TCR beta chain appears in the sequencing data of a study of OX40 agonist ivuxolimab in advanced cancers. Study details: Partial responses occurred in three patients (one hepatocellular carcinoma, two cutaneous melanoma).

The germline gives CDR1 MNHNY, CDR2 SVGAGI (reference sequence). V shed 5 bases and J shed 0 bases, with 13 bases lying between them. This CDR3 region has 15 residues. In its sample, this clone was seen a few times. Sequenced by immunoSEQ multiplex PCR; TCRdb stores in-frame clones only, minus some. Counted here are approximately 44,000 clones, 80% occurring once; the ten biggest clones make up under 11%. Specimen: CD4+ or CD8+ T cells sorted from blood, collected in a trial of the OX40 agonist ivuxolimab. This sequence originates from an adult with an advanced solid tumor such as melanoma, head and neck, liver or kidney cancer. This chain links TRBV6-6 with TRBJ1-1; D is uncertain. The CDR3 DNA reads as TGTGCCAGCAGTAAAACGACTGTACTGAACACTGAAGCTTTCTTT. It translates to CASSKTTVLNTEAFF.